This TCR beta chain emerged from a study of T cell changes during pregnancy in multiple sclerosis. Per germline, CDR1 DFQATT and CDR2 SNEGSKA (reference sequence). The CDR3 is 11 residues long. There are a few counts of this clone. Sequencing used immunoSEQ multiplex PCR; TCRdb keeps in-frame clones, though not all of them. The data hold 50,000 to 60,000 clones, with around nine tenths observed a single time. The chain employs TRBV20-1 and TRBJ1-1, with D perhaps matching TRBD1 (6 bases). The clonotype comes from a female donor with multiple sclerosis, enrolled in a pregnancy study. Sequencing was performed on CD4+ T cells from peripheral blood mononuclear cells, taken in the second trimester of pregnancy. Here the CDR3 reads CRQGEVTEAFF. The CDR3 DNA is TGCAGACAGGGAGAGGTCACTGAAGCTTTCTTT.